The clone carrying this TCR beta chain was counted between two and nine times. Possible read error: a much larger clone is one base away. Amplified TCR beta CDR3 regions came from RNA transcripts. Researchers ran a first-round RT-PCR on the TCR CDR3 using the HTBI primer set. TCRdb analysed the multiplex PCR reads with MiXCR anew, one entry per CDR3 protein. Of about 510,000 distinct CDR3 sequences listed, about 15% are singletons. This sample is part of a study of T cells in Graves' hyperthyroidism and ophthalmopathy. This CDR3 spans 13 amino acids. Source material for PBMCs was over 8 ml fresh peripheral blood.

The clonotype was recovered from a woman aged 40 to 50 with Graves' hyperthyroidism. The material sequenced was blood. The J gene is TRBJ2-7, the V gene TRBV12-3 or TRBV12-4, with D hard to call. The CDR3 loop reads CASSYSNSCEQYF. CDR3 nucleotides: TGTGCCAGCAGCTATAGTAACTCCTGCGAGCAGTACTTC.